This T cell receptor beta chain comes out of a study of cytomegalovirus exposure and HLA in healthy donors. Whole-study findings and limits: Exclusion as indistinguishable affected some V segments, including TRBV6-2 and TRBV6-3. The study listed approximately 170 cytomegalovirus-associated TCR beta chains.

CDR1 LGHNA and CDR2 YNFKEQ come from the germline V gene. V shed 1 base and J shed 6 bases, with 7 bases lying between them. CDR3 length: 13 residues. As concerns this clone: Its target is not known.

PCR involved 60 Vbeta and 13 Jbeta primers. Assay: immunoSEQ multiplex PCR; the TCRdb copy retains only in-frame clones and omits some. The repertoire includes tens of thousands of clones, around 65% of them detected once, and 4% to 5% sits in the top ten. The sequence derives from a man aged 55 to 70 in good health and CMV-seropositive. What was sequenced was PBMCs. The chain joins TRBV4-2 to TRBJ1-5; D is unclear. CDR3 DNA: TGTGCCAGCAGCCAAGCGTTGGCTCAGCCCCAGCATTTT. This codes for CASSQALAQPQHF.